This T cell receptor (beta chain) came from a study of T cell repertoires in cytomegalovirus infection. Study-wide context: A matching HLA type, together with CMV infection, was signaled by public TCR beta signatures. Points from the study as a whole: Cumulative public TCR beta family frequency identified CMV carriers with the relevant HLA. The study found HLA-C-restricted CMV-specific TCR beta clonotypes dominating the ex vivo response.

TCRdb re-called the reads through MiXCR, storing one row per CDR3 protein. The repertoire holds some 320,000 distinct CDR3 sequences, with roughly 9.5% as singletons. CDR1 MNHEY and CDR2 SVGEGT come from the germline V gene. The CDR3 consists of 17 residues. V shed 4 bases, J shed 3 bases, and the junction held 9 bases outside the gene matches. The sample holds a few counts of this clonotype. What it binds is not known. Input material: PBMCs. This sequence joins TRBV6-2 or TRBV6-3 and TRBJ2-7; 13 bases line up with TRBD2. The source of this sequence is a human donor in good health (CMV status not recorded). Some clones in this sample may be carry-over from other donors' samples. CDR3 amino acids: CASSWTSGGAQLYEQYF. Written as DNA, the CDR3 is TGTGCCAGCAGTTGGACTAGCGGGGGTGCCCAGCTCTACGAGCAGTACTTC.